This paragraph reports one T cell receptor (beta chain). Its antigen is unknown. No much larger clone is present one base from it, and per-base qualities are unavailable. One collaborating source in Seattle enrolled patients during active infection and followed them longitudinally through the course of disease. Whole blood was collected in K2EDTA tubes by collaborating institutions according to the institutions' own protocols. For TCRbeta analysis, collaborators shipped samples as frozen whole blood, isolated PBMCs, or DNA extracted from either of those sample types. TCRbeta CDR3 regions were amplified from genomic DNA by means of the immunoSEQ Assay, a bias-controlled multiplex PCR. Per the source publication's procedure: The number of nucleated cells in each sample was estimated from the amplification of reference gene primers within the assay. To quantify the absolute abundance of each unique TCRbeta CDR3 rearrangement, sequence reads were collapsed and filtered. For each sample, productive Simpson clonality was calculated as the square root of Simpson's diversity index across productive rearrangements. Held by TCRdb, this immuneACCESS table contains in-frame sequences only and omits some clones. Under half of the omission traces to an unresolved V gene where checked; the cause of the rest is unknown. V and J calls and clone size are copied from that table; D and trimming were computed from the DNA. This sample has some 180,000 clones in its table, and around 87% of those were observed once. Under 3% of the sample belongs to the ten largest clones.

This sample stems from a study of blood T cell repertoires in COVID-19 (dated by TCRdb to about 2020). In terms of the full investigation: The collaborator samples originated in the United States, Italy and Spain and spanned the acute and convalescent phases of COVID-19. The prospective study material was composed of cDNA or gDNA derived from T cells, B-cell-depleted T cells, or PBMCs. The dataset comprised deeply sampled blood TCRbeta repertoires from subjects exposed to, actively infected with, or recovered from COVID-19. The repertoires were released in a freely available public database meant as a resource for research on the immune response to SARS-CoV-2. Samples came from the ongoing ImmuneRACE study (first 160 participants) plus 1,254 subjects from 6 global collaborators. Nearly every sample came with metadata listing a de-identified subject ID, COVID-19 status, age in years and sex. HLA class I and class II types, where available, came from metadata supplied by the sample provider rather than from assay-based typing.

The germline V gene sets CDR1 to MDHEN and CDR2 to SYDVKM. Measured from the cysteine to the phenylalanine, the CDR3 is 12 residues long. The only DNA kept is the CDR3, 36 bases in frame from the first base. V is reduced by 6 bases and J by 5 bases, leaving a spacing of 8 bases between them. General study outcomes and caveats: The quantity of clinical and demographic metadata differed by source and by participant and was supplied without curation.

The V and J segments used are TRBV28 and TRBJ2-4; D gene: possibly TRBD1, on 6 matching bases. This TCR was recovered from a woman of 80 years or more with COVID-19, enrolled during active disease. Sequencing input: peripheral blood. CDR3 reads: CASRDRENIQYF. The nucleotide sequence is TGTGCCAGCAGGGACAGAGAAAACATTCAGTACTTC.